The entry that follows covers one T cell receptor beta chain sequence. The source of the sample is a study of blood T cell repertoires in COVID-19. Study context: In each case, the material was cDNA or gDNA derived from T cells, B-cell-depleted T cells, or PBMCs.

Generated by immunoSEQ multiplex PCR, the TCRdb table keeps only in-frame clones and is missing some. Of about 380,000 clones listed, about 90% were seen once; the top ten hold approximately 3%. This CDR3 spans 15 amino acids. The V and J ends lost 3 bases and 6 bases respectively, with 17 bases between them. Germline V CDR1 and CDR2: ENHRY, SYGVKD. The study drew participants aged about 18 to 90 years from about two dozen US areas. Participants' reported clinical history set cohort assignment. Resolution of symptoms, clearance, or two negative PCRs was present in recovered Cohort 3 donors. The sequencing sample was made of PBMCs or T cells enriched from blood (not recorded which). This TCR was sampled from a woman under 40 who had recovered from COVID-19. The chain has TRBV10-3 and TRBJ1-2; tentatively, D is TRBD1 (5 bases). As DNA, the CDR3 is TGTGCCATCAGTGAATTGTCAGGGCTTGCTGATGGCTACACCTTC. Translating it yields CAISELSGLADGYTF.